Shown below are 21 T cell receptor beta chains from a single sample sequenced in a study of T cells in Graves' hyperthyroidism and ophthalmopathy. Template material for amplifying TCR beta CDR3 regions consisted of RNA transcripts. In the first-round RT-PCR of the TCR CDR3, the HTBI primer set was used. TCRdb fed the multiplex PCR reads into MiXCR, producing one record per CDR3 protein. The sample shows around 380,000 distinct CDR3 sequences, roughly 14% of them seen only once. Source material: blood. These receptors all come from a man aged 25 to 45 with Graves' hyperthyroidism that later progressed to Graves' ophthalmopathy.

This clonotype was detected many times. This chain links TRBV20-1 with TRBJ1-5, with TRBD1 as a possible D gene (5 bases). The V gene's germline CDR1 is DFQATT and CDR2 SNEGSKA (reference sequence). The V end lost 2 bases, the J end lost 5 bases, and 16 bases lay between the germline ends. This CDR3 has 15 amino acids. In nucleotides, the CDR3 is TGCAGTGCTAGAAGGGACGCCGGAGGGGATCAGCCCCAGCATTTT. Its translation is CSARRDAGGDQPQHF.

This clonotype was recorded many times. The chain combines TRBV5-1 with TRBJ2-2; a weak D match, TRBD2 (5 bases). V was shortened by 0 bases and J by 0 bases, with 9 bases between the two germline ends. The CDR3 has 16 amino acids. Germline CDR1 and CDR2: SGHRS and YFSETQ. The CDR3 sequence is CASSLVGRPNTGELFF. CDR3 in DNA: TGCGCCAGCAGCTTGGTAGGGAGACCGAACACCGGGGAGCTGTTTTTT.

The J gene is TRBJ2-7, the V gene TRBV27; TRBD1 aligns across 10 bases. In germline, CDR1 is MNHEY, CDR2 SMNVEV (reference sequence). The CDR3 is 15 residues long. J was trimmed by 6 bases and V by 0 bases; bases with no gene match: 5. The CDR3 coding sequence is TGTGCCAGCAGTTTATCCGGGACAGGGGAGGTCGAGCAGTACTTC. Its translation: CASSLSGTGEVEQYF.

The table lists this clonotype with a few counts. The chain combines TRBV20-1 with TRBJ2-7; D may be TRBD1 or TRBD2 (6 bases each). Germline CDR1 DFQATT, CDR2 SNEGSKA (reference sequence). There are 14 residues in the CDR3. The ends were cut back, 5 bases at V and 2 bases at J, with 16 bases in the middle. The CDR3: CSAASGAPTYEQYF. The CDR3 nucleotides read TGCAGTGCTGCCTCGGGGGCTCCAACCTACGAGCAGTACTTC.

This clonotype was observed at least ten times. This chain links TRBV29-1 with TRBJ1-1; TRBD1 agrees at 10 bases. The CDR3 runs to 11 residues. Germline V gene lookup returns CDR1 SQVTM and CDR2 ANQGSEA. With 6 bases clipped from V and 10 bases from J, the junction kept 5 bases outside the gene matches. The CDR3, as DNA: TGCAGCGTGACAGGGGGCGTAGGAGCTTTCTTT. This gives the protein CSVTGGVGAFF.

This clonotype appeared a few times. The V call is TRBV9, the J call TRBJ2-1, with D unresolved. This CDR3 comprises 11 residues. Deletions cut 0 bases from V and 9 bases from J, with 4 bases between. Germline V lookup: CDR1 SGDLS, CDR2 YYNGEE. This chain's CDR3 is CASSVASEQFF. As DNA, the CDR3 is TGTGCCAGCAGCGTAGCCTCTGAGCAGTTCTTC.

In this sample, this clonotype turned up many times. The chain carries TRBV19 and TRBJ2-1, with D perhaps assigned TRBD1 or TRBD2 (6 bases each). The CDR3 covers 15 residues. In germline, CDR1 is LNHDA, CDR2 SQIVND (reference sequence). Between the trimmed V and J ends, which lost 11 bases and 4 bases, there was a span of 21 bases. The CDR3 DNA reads TGTGCCTCTAAAGGGGGGCTAGCTCGGTACAATGAGCAGTTCTTC. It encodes CASKGGLARYNEQFF. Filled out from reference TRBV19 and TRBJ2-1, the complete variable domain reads DGGITQSPKYLFRKEGQNVTLSCEQNLNHDAMYWYRQDPGQGLRLIYYSQIVNDFQKGDIAEGYSVSREKKESFPLTVTSAQKNPTAFYLCASKGGLARYNEQFFGPGTRLTVL.

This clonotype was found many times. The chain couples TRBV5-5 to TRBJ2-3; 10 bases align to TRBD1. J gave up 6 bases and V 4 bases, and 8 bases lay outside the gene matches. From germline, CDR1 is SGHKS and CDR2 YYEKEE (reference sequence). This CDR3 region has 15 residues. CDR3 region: CASSIRQGARDTQYF. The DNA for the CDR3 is TGTGCCAGCAGCATCCGACAGGGGGCGCGTGATACGCAGTATTTT.

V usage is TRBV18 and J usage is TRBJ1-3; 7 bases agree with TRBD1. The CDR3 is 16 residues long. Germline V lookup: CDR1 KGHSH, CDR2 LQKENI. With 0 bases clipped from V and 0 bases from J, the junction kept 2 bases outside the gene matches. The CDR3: CASSPPTGISGNTIYF. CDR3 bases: TGTGCCAGCTCACCACCGACAGGGATCTCTGGAAACACCATATATTTT.

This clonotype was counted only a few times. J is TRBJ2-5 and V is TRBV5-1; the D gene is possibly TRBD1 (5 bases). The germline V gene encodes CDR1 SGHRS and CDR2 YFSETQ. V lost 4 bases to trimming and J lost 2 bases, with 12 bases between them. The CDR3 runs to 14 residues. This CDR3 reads CASSDTTGQETQYF. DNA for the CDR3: TGCGCCAGCAGCGACACCACAGGACAAGAGACCCAGTACTTC.

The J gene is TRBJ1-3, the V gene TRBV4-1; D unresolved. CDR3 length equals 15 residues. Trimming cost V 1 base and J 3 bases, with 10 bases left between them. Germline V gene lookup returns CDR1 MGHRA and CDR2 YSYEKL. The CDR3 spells CASSQGGTVGNTIYF. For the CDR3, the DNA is TGCGCCAGCAGCCAAGGGGGTACAGTTGGAAACACCATATATTTT.

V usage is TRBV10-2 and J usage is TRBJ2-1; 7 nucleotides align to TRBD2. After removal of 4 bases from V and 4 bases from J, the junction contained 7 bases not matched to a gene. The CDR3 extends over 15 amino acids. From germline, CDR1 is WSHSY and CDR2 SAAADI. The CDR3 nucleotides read TGCGCCAGCAGTGCAGCGGGGAGCCTTTACAATGAGCAGTTCTTC. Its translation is CASSAAGSLYNEQFF.

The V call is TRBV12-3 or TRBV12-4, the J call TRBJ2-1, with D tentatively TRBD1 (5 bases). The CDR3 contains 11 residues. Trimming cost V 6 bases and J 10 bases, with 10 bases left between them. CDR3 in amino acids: CASSPTGEQFF. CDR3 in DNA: TGTGCCAGCAGCCCAACAGGAGAGCAGTTCTTC.

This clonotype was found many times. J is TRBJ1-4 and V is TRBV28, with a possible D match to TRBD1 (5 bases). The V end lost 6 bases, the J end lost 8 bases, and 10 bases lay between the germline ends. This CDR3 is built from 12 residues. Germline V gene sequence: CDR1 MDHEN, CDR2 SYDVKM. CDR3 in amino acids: CASSRDFEKLFF. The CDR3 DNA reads TGTGCCAGCAGCAGGGACTTCGAAAAACTGTTTTTT.

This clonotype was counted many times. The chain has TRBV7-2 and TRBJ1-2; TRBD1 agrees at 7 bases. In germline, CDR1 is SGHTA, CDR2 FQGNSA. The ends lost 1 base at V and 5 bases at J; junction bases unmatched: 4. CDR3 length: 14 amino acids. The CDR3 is CASSLGGTEYGYTF. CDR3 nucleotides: TGTGCCAGCAGCTTAGGGGGGACAGAGTATGGCTACACCTTC.

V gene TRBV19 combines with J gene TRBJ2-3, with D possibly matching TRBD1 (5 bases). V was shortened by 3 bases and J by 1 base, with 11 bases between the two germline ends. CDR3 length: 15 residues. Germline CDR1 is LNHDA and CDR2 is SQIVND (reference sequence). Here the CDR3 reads CASSIQGSGTDTQYF. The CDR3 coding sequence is TGTGCCAGTAGTATTCAGGGCTCGGGCACAGATACGCAGTATTTT.

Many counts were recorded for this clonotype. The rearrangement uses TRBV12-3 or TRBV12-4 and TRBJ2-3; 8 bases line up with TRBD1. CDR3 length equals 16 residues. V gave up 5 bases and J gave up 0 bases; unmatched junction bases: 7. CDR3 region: CASSRSTGASTDTQYF. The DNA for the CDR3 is TGTGCCAGCAGTCGCTCGACAGGGGCTAGCACAGATACGCAGTATTTT.

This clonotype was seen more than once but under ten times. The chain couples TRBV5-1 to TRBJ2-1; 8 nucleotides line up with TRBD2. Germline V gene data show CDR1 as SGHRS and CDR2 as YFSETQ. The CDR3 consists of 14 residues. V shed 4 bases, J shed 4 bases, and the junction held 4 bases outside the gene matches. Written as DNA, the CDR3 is TGCGCCAGCAGCCTAAGCGGGAGATACAATGAGCAGTTCTTC. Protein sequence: CASSLSGRYNEQFF.

CDR3 nucleotides: TGTGCCTGGAGTGAAAGGGGGGGATACAATGAGCAGTTCTTC. Protein sequence: CAWSERGGYNEQFF. The chain uses TRBV30 and TRBJ2-1; weak D call: TRBD2 (7 bases). V lost 1 base and J lost 4, with 11 bases in between. Germline CDR1 is GTSNPN and CDR2 is SVGIG (reference sequence). This CDR3 is 14 amino acids long.

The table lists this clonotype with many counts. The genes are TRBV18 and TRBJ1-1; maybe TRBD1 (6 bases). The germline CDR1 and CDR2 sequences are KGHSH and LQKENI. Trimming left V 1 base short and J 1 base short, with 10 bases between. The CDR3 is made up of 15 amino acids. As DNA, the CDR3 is TGTGCCAGCTCACCACAAGAACAGGGGAACACTGAAGCTTTCTTT. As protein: CASSPQEQGNTEAFF.

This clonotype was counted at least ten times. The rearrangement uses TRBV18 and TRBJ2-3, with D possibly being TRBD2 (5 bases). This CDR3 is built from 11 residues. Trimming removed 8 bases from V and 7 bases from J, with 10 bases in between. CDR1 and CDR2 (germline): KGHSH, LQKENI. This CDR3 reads CASQEVHTQYF. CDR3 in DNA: TGTGCCAGCCAGGAGGTCCATACGCAGTATTTT.